This T cell receptor beta chain was sequenced in a study of blood T cells in healthy people across ages. The wider study: Template switching recovered approximately one barcoded beta molecule for every two T cells.

Germline V gene sequence: CDR1 SGDLS, CDR2 YYNGEE. The J segment lost 1 base and the V segment lost 3 bases, leaving 5 bases of the junction unmatched. This CDR3 is built from 16 residues. Primers used in a second PCR of about 7 to 12 cycles were a sample-barcoded 5' primer and a J-beta primer mix. Using its own MiXCR run on the 5' RACE reads, TCRdb lists one record per CDR3 protein. The sample lists about 970,000 distinct CDR3 sequences, 45% to 60% seen once, with about a fifth in the top ten. Isolating PBMCs gave at least 6 million of these cells per sample. The sequence was obtained from a woman between 55 and 75 years old in good health. The source material was blood. This sequence joins TRBV9 and TRBJ2-5, with 11 bases that match TRBD2. CDR3 protein: CASSDIAGGPQETQYF. The DNA for the CDR3 is TGTGCCAGCAGCGATATAGCGGGGGGGCCCCAAGAGACCCAGTACTTC.